This is a list of T cell receptor beta chains from one sample in a study of blood T cell repertoires in COVID-19. Sequenced by immunoSEQ multiplex PCR; TCRdb stores in-frame clones only, minus some. The sample lists around 91,000 clones; about 85% were seen once. The sample comprised peripheral blood. The receptors were gathered from a human donor in a cohort sampled during active COVID-19. Both conserved end residues are part of each CDR3. D genes are given only for firm matches. Clone size is stated in some rows and not others, as once, few, many or a class when expanded.

d_call	j_call	clone_size	v_call	cdr3_aa	cdr3_nt
TRBD1	TRBJ2-1	once	TRBV6-4	CASNPLGGDRGYHEQFF	TGTGCCAGCAACCCCCTAGGGGGGGACAGGGGATATCATGAGCAGTTCTTC
TRBD2	TRBJ2-1	-	TRBV4-2	CASSQDKRASGTIRGSYNEQFF	TGTGCCAGCAGCCAAGATAAAAGGGCTAGCGGGACCATAAGGGGGTCCTACAATGAGCAGTTCTTC
-	TRBJ2-1	-	TRBV11-1	CASSRDSPEQFF	TGTGCCAGCAGCCGCGACAGCCCCGAGCAGTTCTTC
TRBD2	TRBJ2-7	-	TRBV9	CASSAGGGEAPFYEQYF	TGTGCCAGCAGCGCCGGCGGGGGGGAGGCACCATTTTACGAGCAGTACTTC
-	TRBJ2-7	-	TRBV4-3	CASSRSQLKPGYEQYF	TGCGCCAGCAGCCGAAGCCAACTCAAGCCCGGCTACGAGCAGTACTTC
-	TRBJ1-3	-	TRBV15	CATSISWGRLGNTIYF	TGTGCCACCAGTATCTCGTGGGGGAGGCTTGGAAACACCATATATTTT
-	TRBJ2-3	-	TRBV6-2/TRBV6-3	CASSYGGDSSTDTQYF	TGTGCCAGCAGTTACGGTGGGGACTCCAGCACAGATACGCAGTATTTT
-	TRBJ2-1	-	TRBV11-2	CASGGLGFNEQFF	TGTGCCAGCGGGGGGTTGGGGTTCAATGAGCAGTTCTTC
-	TRBJ1-5	few	TRBV4-2	CASSQDLFQPQHF	TGTGCCAGCAGCCAAGATCTATTTCAGCCCCAGCATTTT
-	TRBJ2-7	-	TRBV29-1	CSVEGSSYEQYF	TGCAGCGTTGAGGGGAGTTCCTACGAGCAGTACTTC
TRBD2	TRBJ2-3	once	TRBV7-3	CASSLGTSGGRRGGTDTQYF	TGTGCCAGCAGCCTAGGGACTAGCGGTGGGAGGAGAGGGGGCACAGATACGCAGTATTTT
-	TRBJ2-6	-	TRBV30	CAWTFGGAGANVLTF	TGTGCCTGGACTTTCGGAGGGGCTGGGGCCAACGTCCTGACTTTC
TRBD1	TRBJ2-1	once	TRBV7-2	CASTLNRGKDNEQFF	TGTGCCAGCACCCTAAACAGGGGTAAGGACAATGAGCAGTTCTTC
-	TRBJ1-2	few	TRBV5-7	CASNPGRDNGGYTF	TGTGCCAGCAACCCCGGAAGGGACAACGGGGGCTACACCTTC
-	TRBJ1-4	-	TRBV5-5	CASSLGGSREKLFF	TGTGCCAGCAGCTTGGGGGGCTCAAGGGAAAAACTGTTTTTT
-	TRBJ1-4	-	TRBV7-2	CASSPGREKLFF	TGTGCCAGCAGCCCAGGGAGGGAAAAACTGTTTTTT
TRBD1	TRBJ2-3	-	TRBV25-1	CASSPQGRSTDTQYF	TGTGCCAGCAGCCCACAGGGGCGTAGCACAGATACGCAGTATTTT
-	TRBJ2-1	-	TRBV7-6	CASSSSGTSYNEQFF	TGTGCCAGCAGCTCATCCGGGACTTCCTACAATGAGCAGTTCTTC
TRBD1	TRBJ2-2	-	TRBV2	CASSFSGGDGTGELFF	TGTGCCAGCAGTTTTTCAGGGGGCGATGGCACCGGGGAGCTGTTTTTT
-	TRBJ1-6	-	TRBV29-1	CSVDRGGPWDSPLHF	TGCAGCGTTGACAGAGGCGGGCCATGGGATTCACCCCTCCACTTT
TRBD2	TRBJ2-4	-	TRBV15	CATSALAGGLKNIQYF	TGTGCCACCAGCGCCCTAGCGGGGGGGTTAAAAAACATTCAGTACTTC
-	TRBJ2-4	-	TRBV29-1	CSAGTAGQNIQYF	TGCAGCGCCGGGACTGCTGGCCAAAACATTCAGTACTTC
-	TRBJ1-6	-	TRBV10-3	CAISDQRASPLHF	TGTGCCATCAGTGACCAGAGGGCATCACCCCTCCACTTT
-	TRBJ2-3	-	TRBV27	CASIQGNTQYF	TGTGCCAGCATCCAGGGAAATACGCAGTATTTT
TRBD2	TRBJ2-7	-	TRBV9	CASSAGTSGLYEQYF	TGTGCCAGCAGCGCCGGGACTAGCGGACTGTACGAGCAGTACTTC
-	TRBJ2-7	-	TRBV7-3	CASSAGASYEQYF	TGTGCCAGCAGCGCAGGGGCATCCTACGAGCAGTACTTC
-	TRBJ2-7	many	TRBV5-6	CASSLQGYEQYF	TGTGCCAGCAGTTTACAGGGTTACGAGCAGTACTTC
TRBD2	TRBJ2-5	-	TRBV7-8	CASNPRLAGDRMYQETQYF	TGTGCCAGCAATCCAAGACTAGCGGGGGACCGTATGTACCAAGAGACCCAGTACTTC
-	TRBJ1-3	-	TRBV10-3	CATAGGAYGNTIYF	TGTGCCACCGCGGGGGGCGCGTATGGAAACACCATATATTTT
TRBD1	TRBJ2-2	-	TRBV6-4	CASSETMGQAHTGELFF	TGTGCCAGCAGTGAAACAATGGGACAGGCCCACACCGGGGAGCTGTTTTTT
-	TRBJ2-7	-	TRBV5-6	CASSFLGAEQYF	TGTGCCAGCAGCTTTTTAGGGGCCGAGCAGTACTTC
TRBD2	TRBJ2-5	-	TRBV5-1	CASSRSGTSGTGGETQYF	TGCGCCAGCAGCCGATCCGGGACTAGCGGGACCGGGGGGGAGACCCAGTACTTC
TRBD1	TRBJ1-2	-	TRBV28	CASSSRQGRSIYGYTF	TGTGCCAGCAGCTCTAGACAGGGGCGAAGTATCTATGGCTACACCTTC
TRBD2	TRBJ2-1	-	TRBV4-1	CASSQEGTSGGANEQFF	TGCGCCAGCAGCCAAGAAGGGACTAGCGGGGGGGCCAATGAGCAGTTCTTC
TRBD1	TRBJ2-5	-	TRBV7-7	CASSYSIQGFQETQYF	TGTGCCAGCAGCTATTCGATACAGGGGTTCCAAGAGACCCAGTACTTC
TRBD1	TRBJ2-3	-	TRBV9	CASSPRTGGNTDTQYF	TGTGCCAGCAGCCCTCGGACAGGGGGAAACACAGATACGCAGTATTTT
TRBD2	TRBJ2-3	-	TRBV5-1	CASSPGGAVSTDTQYF	TGCGCCAGCAGCCCGGGGGGGGCAGTCAGCACAGATACGCAGTATTTT
TRBD1	TRBJ2-7	once	TRBV9	CASSVGTGGLYEQYF	TGTGCCAGCAGCGTAGGGACAGGTGGGTTATACGAGCAGTACTTC
-	TRBJ1-2	-	TRBV19	CASSIPGYGYTF	TGTGCCAGTAGTATACCAGGGTATGGCTACACCTTC
-	TRBJ2-2	-	TRBV7-2	CASSEDPLAINTGELFF	TGTGCCAGCAGCGAAGACCCCTTAGCGATTAACACCGGGGAGCTGTTTTTT
-	TRBJ1-2	-	TRBV30	CAWKTSGNGYTF	TGTGCCTGGAAAACGTCAGGGAACGGCTACACCTTC
-	TRBJ1-5	-	TRBV30	CAWSVSVLRNQPQHF	TGTGCCTGGAGTGTATCGGTTTTACGAAATCAGCCCCAGCATTTT
-	TRBJ1-3	few	TRBV30	CAWSTQYSGNTIYF	TGTGCCTGGAGTACACAGTACTCTGGAAACACCATATATTTT
-	TRBJ2-5	-	TRBV25-1	CASSSPGPQETQYF	TGTGCCAGCAGTTCCCCTGGCCCACAAGAGACCCAGTACTTC
TRBD2	TRBJ2-7	-	TRBV4-3	CASSQQRLAGASFYEQYF	TGCGCCAGCAGCCAACAACGGCTAGCGGGGGCCTCCTTCTACGAGCAGTACTTC
TRBD1	TRBJ2-5	-	TRBV6-5	CASKDRVGETQYF	TGTGCCAGCAAGGACAGGGTGGGAGAGACCCAGTACTTC
-	TRBJ2-7	-	TRBV4-3	CASSQDSRESYEQYF	TGCGCCAGCAGCCAAGATTCGCGGGAAAGCTACGAGCAGTACTTC
-	TRBJ2-2	-	TRBV7-3	CASSSVLNTGELFF	TGTGCCAGCAGCTCCGTTTTGAACACCGGGGAGCTGTTTTTT
TRBD2	TRBJ2-2	-	TRBV5-1	CASSLAGGAGTGELFF	TGCGCCAGCAGCTTGGCCGGGGGGGCCGGTACCGGGGAGCTGTTTTTT
TRBD1	TRBJ2-3	-	TRBV24-1	CATGQGASGTADTQYF	TGTGCCACCGGACAGGGGGCTAGCGGGACCGCAGATACGCAGTATTTT
TRBD2	TRBJ2-7	-	TRBV19	CASSWGLENYEQYF	TGTGCCAGTAGTTGGGGACTAGAAAACTACGAGCAGTACTTC
-	TRBJ2-7	-	TRBV27	CASSRGGVTYEQYF	TGTGCCAGCAGTCGGGGCGGGGTAACCTACGAGCAGTACTTC